Listed below are T cell receptor beta chains from one sample, sequenced in a study of shared clonotypes between healthy human individuals. Sequenced by immunoSEQ multiplex PCR; TCRdb stores in-frame clones only, minus some. The table shows around 2,000,000 clones, with roughly 94% occurring only once. Material for sequencing was naive CD8+ T cells sorted from blood. These receptors were collected from a man aged 18-30 years in good health. Both conserved end residues are part of each CDR3.

>TRBV7-8|TRBJ1-3
CASSLTPDSGNTIYF
>TRBV7-9|TRBJ1-2
CASSPTEKNYGYTF
>TRBV9|TRBJ2-7
CASSLQGALDEQYF
>TRBV6-1|TRBJ2-2
CASSDWFIGELFF
>TRBV7-9|TRBJ1-1
CASSPASGNTNTEAFF
>TRBV9|TRBJ1-1
CASSLLGTGYTEAFF
>TRBV5-4|TRBJ2-3
CASSLGGLEAQYF
>TRBV7-8|TRBJ2-1
CASSLARTSEQFF
>TRBV10-3|TRBJ1-1
CAIRPGLLNTEAFF
>TRBV27|TRBJ2-7
CASSRGQGVAYEQYF
>TRBV25-1|TRBJ1-5
CASSDSGGRQPQHF
>TRBV11-2|TRBJ1-1
CASSPTGANTEAFF
>TRBV19|TRBJ1-6
CASSADLGALHF
>TRBV19|TRBJ2-1
CASSIVLAGAYEQFF
>TRBV27|TRBJ2-7
CASSLAPGGSNEQYF
>TRBV11-2|TRBJ2-1
CASSLGYNEQFF
>TRBV2|TRBJ1-3
CASSPSGNTIYF
>TRBV13|TRBJ2-7
CASSLGGQGAGEQYF
>TRBV10-3|TRBJ2-7
CAISGAGGYEQYF
>TRBV15|TRBJ2-3
CATSSYPVAEADTQYF
>TRBV5-1|TRBJ1-1
CASSLWGGNTEAFF
>TRBV27|TRBJ2-7
CASTLTGGTYEQYF
>TRBV27|TRBJ2-2
CASSGLTGGELFF
>TRBV10-1|TRBJ2-7
CASSEGAGLYEQYF
>TRBV23-1|TRBJ1-3
CASSQKSSGNTIYF
>TRBV9|TRBJ2-3
CASSVDGTQYF
>TRBV6-5|TRBJ2-3
CASSKDRATDTQYF
>TRBV28|TRBJ1-4
CASSLLYGEKLFF